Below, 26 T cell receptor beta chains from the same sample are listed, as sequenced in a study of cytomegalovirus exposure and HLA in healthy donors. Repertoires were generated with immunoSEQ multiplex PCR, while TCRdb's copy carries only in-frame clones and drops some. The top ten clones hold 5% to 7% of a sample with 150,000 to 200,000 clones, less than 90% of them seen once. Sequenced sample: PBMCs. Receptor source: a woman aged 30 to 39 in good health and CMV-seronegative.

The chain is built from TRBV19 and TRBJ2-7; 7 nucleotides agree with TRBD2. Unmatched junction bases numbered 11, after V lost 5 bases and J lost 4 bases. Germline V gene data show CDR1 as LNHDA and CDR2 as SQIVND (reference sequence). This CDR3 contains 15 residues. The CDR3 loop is CASSPLIAGGYEQYF. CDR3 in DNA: TGTGCCAGTAGTCCGCTTATAGCGGGTGGATACGAGCAGTACTTC.

CDR3 nucleotide sequence: TGTGCCAGCAGCCTGCGGGACAAATTTTCACCCCTCCACTTT. This gives the protein CASSLRDKFSPLHF. The chain recombines TRBV6-5 with TRBJ1-6, with D perhaps TRBD1 (6 bases). This CDR3 is built from 14 residues. Germline values: CDR1 MNHEY, CDR2 SVGAGI. V lost 6 bases and J 9 bases, leaving 15 bases between the germline ends.

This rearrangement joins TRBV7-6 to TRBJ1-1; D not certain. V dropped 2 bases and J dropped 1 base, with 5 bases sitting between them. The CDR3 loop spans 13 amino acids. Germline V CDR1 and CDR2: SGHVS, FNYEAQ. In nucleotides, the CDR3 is TGTGCCAGCAGCTTAACCCCGAACACTGAAGCTTTCTTT. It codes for CASSLTPNTEAFF.

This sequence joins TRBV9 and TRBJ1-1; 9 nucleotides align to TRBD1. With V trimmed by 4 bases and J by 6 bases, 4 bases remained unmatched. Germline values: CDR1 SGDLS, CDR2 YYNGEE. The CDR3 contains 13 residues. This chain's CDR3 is CASSPRTGAEAFF. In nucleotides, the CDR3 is TGTGCCAGCAGCCCCCGGACAGGGGCTGAAGCTTTCTTT.

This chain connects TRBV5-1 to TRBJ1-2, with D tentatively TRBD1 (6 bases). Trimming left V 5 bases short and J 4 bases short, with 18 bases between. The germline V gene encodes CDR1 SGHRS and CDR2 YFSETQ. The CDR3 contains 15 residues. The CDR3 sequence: CASSRFGGESYGYTF. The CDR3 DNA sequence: TGCGCCAGCAGTAGGTTCGGGGGCGAATCCTATGGCTACACCTTC.

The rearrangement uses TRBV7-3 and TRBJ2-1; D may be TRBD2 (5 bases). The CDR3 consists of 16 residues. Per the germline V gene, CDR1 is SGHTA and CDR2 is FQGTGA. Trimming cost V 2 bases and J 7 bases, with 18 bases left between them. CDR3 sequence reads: CASSLGLLRAGNEQFF. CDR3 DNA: TGTGCCAGCAGCTTAGGGCTTTTGCGGGCCGGGAATGAGCAGTTCTTC.

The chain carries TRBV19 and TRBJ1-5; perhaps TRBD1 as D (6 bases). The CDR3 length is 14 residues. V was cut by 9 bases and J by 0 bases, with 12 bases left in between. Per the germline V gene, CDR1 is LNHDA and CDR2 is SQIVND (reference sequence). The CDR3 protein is CASTTGYSNQPQHF. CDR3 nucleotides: TGTGCCAGCACCACAGGGTATAGCAATCAGCCCCAGCATTTT.

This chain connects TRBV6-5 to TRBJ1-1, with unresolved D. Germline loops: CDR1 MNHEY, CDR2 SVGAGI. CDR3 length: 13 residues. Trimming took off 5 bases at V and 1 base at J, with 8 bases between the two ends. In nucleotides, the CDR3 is TGTGCCAGCAGTGCTACGGGGAACACTGAAGCTTTCTTT. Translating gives CASSATGNTEAFF.

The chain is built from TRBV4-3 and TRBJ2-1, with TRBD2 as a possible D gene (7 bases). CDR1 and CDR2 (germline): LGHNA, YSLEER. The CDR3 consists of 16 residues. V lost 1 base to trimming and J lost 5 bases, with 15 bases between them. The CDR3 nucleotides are TGCGCCAGCAGCCAAGTTTTGGGGGGGGCCAACAATGAGCAGTTCTTC. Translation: CASSQVLGGANNEQFF.

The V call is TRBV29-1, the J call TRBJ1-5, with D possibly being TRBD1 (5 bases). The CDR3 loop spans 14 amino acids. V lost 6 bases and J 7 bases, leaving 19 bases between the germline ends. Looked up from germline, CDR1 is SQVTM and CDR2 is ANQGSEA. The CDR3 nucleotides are TGCAGCGTAGGCCTCACGGGTCAGGGACAGCCCCAGCATTTT. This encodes CSVGLTGQGQPQHF.

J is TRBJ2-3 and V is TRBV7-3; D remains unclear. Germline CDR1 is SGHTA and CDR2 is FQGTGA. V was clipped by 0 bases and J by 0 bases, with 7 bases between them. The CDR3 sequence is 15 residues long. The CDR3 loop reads CASSLTFTSTDTQYF. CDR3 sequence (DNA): TGTGCCAGCAGCTTAACGTTTACCAGCACAGATACGCAGTATTTT. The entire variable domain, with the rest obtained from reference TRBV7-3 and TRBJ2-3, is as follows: GAGVSQTPSNKVTEKGKYVELRCDPISGHTALYWYRQSLGQGPEFLIYFQGTGAADDSGLPNDRFFAVRPEGSVSTLKIQRTERGDSAVYLCASSLTFTSTDTQYFGPGTRLTVL.

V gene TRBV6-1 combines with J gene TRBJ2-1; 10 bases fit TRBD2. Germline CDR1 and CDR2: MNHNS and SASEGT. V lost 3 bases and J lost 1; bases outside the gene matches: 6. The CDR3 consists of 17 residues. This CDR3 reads CASSDQAGGMSYNEQFF. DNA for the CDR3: TGTGCCAGCAGTGACCAAGCGGGGGGGATGTCCTACAATGAGCAGTTCTTC.

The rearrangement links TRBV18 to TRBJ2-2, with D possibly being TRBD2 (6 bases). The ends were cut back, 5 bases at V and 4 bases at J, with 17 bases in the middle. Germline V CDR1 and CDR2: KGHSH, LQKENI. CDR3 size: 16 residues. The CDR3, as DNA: TGTGCCAGCTCAAACCCGAGGGGAGGCCTCACCGGGGAGCTGTTTTTT. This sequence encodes CASSNPRGGLTGELFF. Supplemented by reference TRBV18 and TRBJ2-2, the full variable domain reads NAGVMQNPRHLVRRRGQEARLRCSPMKGHSHVYWYRQLPEEGLKFMVYLQKENIIDESGMPKERFSAEFPKEGPSILRIQQVVRGDSAAYFCASSNPRGGLTGELFFGEGSRLTVL.

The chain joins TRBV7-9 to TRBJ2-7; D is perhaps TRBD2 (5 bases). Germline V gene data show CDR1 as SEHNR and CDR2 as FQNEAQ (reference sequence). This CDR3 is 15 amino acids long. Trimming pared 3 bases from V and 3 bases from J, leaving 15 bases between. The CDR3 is CASSFSLGGGYEQYF. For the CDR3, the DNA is TGTGCCAGCAGCTTTTCCCTGGGTGGAGGCTACGAGCAGTACTTC.

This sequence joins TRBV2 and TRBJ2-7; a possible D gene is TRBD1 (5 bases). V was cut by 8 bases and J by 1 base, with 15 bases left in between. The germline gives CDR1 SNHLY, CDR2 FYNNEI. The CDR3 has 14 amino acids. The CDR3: CASQTEVLSYEQYF. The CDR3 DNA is TGTGCCAGCCAGACAGAAGTTTTATCCTACGAGCAGTACTTC.

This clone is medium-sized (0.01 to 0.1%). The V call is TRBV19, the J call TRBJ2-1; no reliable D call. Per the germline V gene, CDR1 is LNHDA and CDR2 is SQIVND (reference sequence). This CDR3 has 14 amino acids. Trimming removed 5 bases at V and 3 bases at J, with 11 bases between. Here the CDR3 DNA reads TGTGCCAGTAGTGTGAGATCGGGCTACAATGAGCAGTTCTTC. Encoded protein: CASSVRSGYNEQFF.

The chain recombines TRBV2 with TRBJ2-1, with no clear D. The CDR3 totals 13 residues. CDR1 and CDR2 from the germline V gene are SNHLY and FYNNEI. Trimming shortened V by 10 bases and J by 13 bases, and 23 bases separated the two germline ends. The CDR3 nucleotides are TGTGCCACCGGCCCCGAGACTGGAAAAGGTCAGTTCTTC. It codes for CATGPETGKGQFF.

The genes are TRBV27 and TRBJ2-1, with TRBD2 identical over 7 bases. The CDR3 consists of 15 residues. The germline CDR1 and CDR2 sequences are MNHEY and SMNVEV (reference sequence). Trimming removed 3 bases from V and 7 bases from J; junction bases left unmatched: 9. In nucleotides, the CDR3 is TGTGCCAGCAGTTTCGGGAGACTAGCTTCGAATGAGCAGTTCTTC. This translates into CASSFGRLASNEQFF.

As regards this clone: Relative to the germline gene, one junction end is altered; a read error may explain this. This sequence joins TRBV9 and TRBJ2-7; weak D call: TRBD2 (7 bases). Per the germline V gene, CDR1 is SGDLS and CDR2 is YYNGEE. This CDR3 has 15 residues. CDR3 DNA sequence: TGTGCCAGCAGCGTAGAAGGGGGGGGCTCCAACGAGCAGTACTTC. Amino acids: CASSVEGGGSNEQYF.

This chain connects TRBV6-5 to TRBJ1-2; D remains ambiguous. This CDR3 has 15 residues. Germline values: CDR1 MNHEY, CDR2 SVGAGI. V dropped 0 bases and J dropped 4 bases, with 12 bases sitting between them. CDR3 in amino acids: CASSYSKGGIYGYTF. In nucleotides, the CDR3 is TGTGCCAGCAGTTACTCGAAGGGCGGGATCTATGGCTACACCTTC.

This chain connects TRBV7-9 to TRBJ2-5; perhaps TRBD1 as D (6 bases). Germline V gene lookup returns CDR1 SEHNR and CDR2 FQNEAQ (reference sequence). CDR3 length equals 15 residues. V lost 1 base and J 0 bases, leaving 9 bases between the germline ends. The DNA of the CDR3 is TGTGCCAGCAGCTTAGGACAGGTTAACCAAGAGACCCAGTACTTC. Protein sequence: CASSLGQVNQETQYF.

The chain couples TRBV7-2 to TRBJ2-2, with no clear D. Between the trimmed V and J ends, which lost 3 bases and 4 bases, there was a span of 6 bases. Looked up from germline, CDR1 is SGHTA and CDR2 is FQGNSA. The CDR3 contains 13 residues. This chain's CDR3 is CASSFEPTGELFF. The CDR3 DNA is TGTGCCAGCAGCTTTGAACCCACCGGGGAGCTGTTTTTT. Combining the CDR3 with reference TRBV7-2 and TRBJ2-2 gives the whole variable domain GAGVSQSPSNKVTEKGKDVELRCDPISGHTALYWYRQSLGQGLEFLIYFQGNSAPDKSGLPSDRFSAERTGGSVSTLTIQRTQQEDSAVYLCASSFEPTGELFFGEGSRLTVL.

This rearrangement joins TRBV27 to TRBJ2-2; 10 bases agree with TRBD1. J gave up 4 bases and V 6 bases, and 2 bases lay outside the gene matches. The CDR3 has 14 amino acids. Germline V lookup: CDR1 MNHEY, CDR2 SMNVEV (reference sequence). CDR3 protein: CASRDRGITGELFF. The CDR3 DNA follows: TGTGCCAGCAGGGACAGGGGGATCACCGGGGAGCTGTTTTTT.

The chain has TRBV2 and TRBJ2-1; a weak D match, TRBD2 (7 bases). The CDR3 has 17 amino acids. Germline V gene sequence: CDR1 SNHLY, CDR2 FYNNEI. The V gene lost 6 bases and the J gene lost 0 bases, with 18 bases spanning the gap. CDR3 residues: CASSLRGRPSSYNEQFF. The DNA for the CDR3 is TGTGCCAGCAGCTTGCGGGGGCGCCCTAGCTCCTACAATGAGCAGTTCTTC.

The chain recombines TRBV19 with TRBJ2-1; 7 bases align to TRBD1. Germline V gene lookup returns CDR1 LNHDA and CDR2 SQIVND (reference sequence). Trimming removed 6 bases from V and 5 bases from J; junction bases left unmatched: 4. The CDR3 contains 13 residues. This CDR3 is CASRPTGDNEQFF. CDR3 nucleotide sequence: TGTGCCAGTAGACCCACAGGGGACAATGAGCAGTTCTTC. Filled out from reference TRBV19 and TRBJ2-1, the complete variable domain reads DGGITQSPKYLFRKEGQNVTLSCEQNLNHDAMYWYRQDPGQGLRLIYYSQIVNDFQKGDIAEGYSVSREKKESFPLTVTSAQKNPTAFYLCASRPTGDNEQFFGPGTRLTVL.

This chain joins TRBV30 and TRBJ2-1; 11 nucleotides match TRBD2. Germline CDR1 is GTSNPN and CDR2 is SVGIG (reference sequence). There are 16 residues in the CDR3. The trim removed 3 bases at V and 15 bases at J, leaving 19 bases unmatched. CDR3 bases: TGTGCCTGGAGGACCCCGGAGTCAGTTAGCGGGAGGGCTCCGTTCTTC. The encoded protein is CAWRTPESVSGRAPFF. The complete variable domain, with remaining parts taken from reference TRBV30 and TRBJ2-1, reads SQTIHQWPATLVQPVGSPLSLECTVEGTSNPNLYWYRQAAGRGLQLLFYSVGIGQISSEVPQNLSASRPQDRQFILSSKKLLLSDSGFYLCAWRTPESVSGRAPFFGPGTRLTVL.